These 12 T cell receptor beta chains were all obtained from the same sample, sequenced in a study of beta chain features in type 1 diabetes. Sequencing targeted expressed TCRB transcripts, as all isolated RNA had been reverse transcribed. Sequencing used immunoSEQ multiplex PCR; TCRdb keeps in-frame clones, though not all of them. Of roughly 120,000 clones in the sample, about two fifths were seen once. The sequencing sample was made of stem cell memory CD4+ T cells from blood. These receptors came from a woman in her late teens or twenties in good health.

The J gene is TRBJ2-1, the V gene TRBV6-5; D gene unclear. This CDR3 contains 14 residues. The germline V gene has CDR1 MNHEY and CDR2 SVGAGI. The germline V and J ends were trimmed by 4 bases and 3 bases, with 10 bases remaining between them. The CDR3 sequence: CASSLGYHYNEQFF. CDR3 nucleotide sequence: TGTGCCAGCAGTTTGGGCTATCACTACAATGAGCAGTTCTTC.

This clone was observed a handful of times. The genes are TRBV6-5 and TRBJ2-7; TRBD1 might be the D (6 bases). The CDR3 has 16 residues. CDR1 MNHEY and CDR2 SVGAGI come from the germline V gene. The V end was cut by 2 bases, the J end by 3 bases, with 17 bases between. CDR3 coding DNA: TGTGCCAGCAGTTACAGACCTGGGACAACTTACTACGAGCAGTACTTC. It specifies CASSYRPGTTYYEQYF.

This clone was observed a few times. V and J are TRBV28 and TRBJ2-4; 9 bases fit TRBD1. Trimming took 4 bases from V and 8 from J; bases not matched to a gene: 9. This CDR3 contains 15 residues. Germline V CDR1 and CDR2: MDHEN, SYDVKM. The CDR3 reads CASSSPTGGADIQYF. The CDR3 DNA sequence: TGTGCCAGCAGTTCCCCTACAGGGGGCGCGGACATTCAGTACTTC.

This clone was recorded a few times. This CDR3 is CASSLGGQGKGYEQYF. Here the CDR3 DNA reads TGTGCCAGCAGCTTGGGGGGACAGGGGAAAGGGTATGAGCAGTACTTC. The J gene is TRBJ2-7, the V gene TRBV7-2; 10 bases line up with TRBD1. Germline CDR1 SGHTA, CDR2 FQGNSA. The CDR3 is 16 residues long. J gave up 7 bases and V 3 bases, and 12 bases lay outside the gene matches.

The CDR3 loop reads CASSMPGQRETQYF. The CDR3, as DNA: TGTGCCAGCAGCATGCCGGGACAGAGAGAGACCCAGTACTTC. The chain recombines TRBV7-2 with TRBJ2-5, with 7 bases fitting TRBD1. The V gene's germline CDR1 is SGHTA and CDR2 FQGNSA. Trimming cost V 5 bases and J 4 bases; bases outside gene matches: 7. The CDR3 sequence is 14 residues long.

V usage is TRBV27 and J usage is TRBJ1-1, with TRBD1 identical over 12 bases. The CDR3 is 15 amino acids. J gave up 4 bases and V 5 bases, and 5 bases lay outside the gene matches. CDR1 and CDR2 (germline): MNHEY, SMNVEV (reference sequence). The chain's CDR3 is CASSRDRGRSTEAFF. The CDR3 DNA sequence: TGTGCCAGCAGTCGGGACAGGGGGCGTAGCACTGAAGCTTTCTTT.

The chain combines TRBV5-4 with TRBJ2-7; 8 nucleotides agree with TRBD2. J lost 6 bases, V lost 3 bases, and 11 bases had no gene match. The CDR3 has 15 residues. Per the germline V gene, CDR1 is SGHNT and CDR2 is YYREEE (reference sequence). CDR3 sequence (DNA): TGTGCCAGCAGCTACTTTACGAGCGGGAGCGGCGAGCAGTACTTC. It yields the protein CASSYFTSGSGEQYF.

This clone has just a few counts. The rearrangement links TRBV11-1 to TRBJ2-2; 7 bases match TRBD1. After removal of 4 bases from V and 1 base from J, the junction contained 3 bases not matched to a gene. This CDR3 has 15 residues. Germline lookup yields CDR1 SGHAT and CDR2 FQDESV (reference sequence). CDR3 bases: TGTGCCAGCAGCTCCAGGGGGAGGAACACCGGGGAGCTGTTTTTT. Its protein product is CASSSRGRNTGELFF.

The chain combines TRBV4-2 with TRBJ2-3, with a tentative D call TRBD1 (6 bases). This CDR3 region has 16 residues. Germline values: CDR1 LGHNA, CDR2 YNFKEQ. V was clipped by 0 bases and J by 2 bases, with 12 bases between them. The DNA for the CDR3 is TGTGCCAGCAGCCAAGAGGGACACCTGACCACAGATACGCAGTATTTT. Translation gives CASSQEGHLTTDTQYF.

This clone was detected a few times. The V call is TRBV2, the J call TRBJ2-7, with a possible D match to TRBD1 (5 bases). The CDR3 extends over 13 amino acids. Per germline, CDR1 SNHLY and CDR2 FYNNEI. V lost 6 bases to trimming and J lost 2 bases, with 11 bases between them. The CDR3 DNA reads TGTGCCAGCAGGTCAGGGATTACCTACGAGCAGTACTTC. Its protein is CASRSGITYEQYF.

The genes are TRBV19 and TRBJ1-1, with no clear D. Germline V CDR1 and CDR2: LNHDA, SQIVND (reference sequence). This CDR3 has 15 residues. The germline V and J ends were trimmed by 1 base and 7 bases, with 16 bases remaining between them. CDR3 in amino acids: CASSIGVRKVSEAFF. In nucleotides, the CDR3 is TGTGCCAGTAGTATAGGCGTCAGGAAAGTAAGTGAAGCTTTCTTT.

The rearrangement links TRBV10-2 to TRBJ2-7; D is perhaps TRBD1 (5 bases). The CDR3 is 13 amino acids. Germline loops: CDR1 WSHSY, CDR2 SAAADI. The V gene lost 2 bases and the J gene lost 6 bases, with 11 bases spanning the gap. The DNA of the CDR3 is TGCGCCAGCAGTGAGACTACCAGGGTCGAGCAGTACTTC. Amino acid sequence: CASSETTRVEQYF.